These T cell receptor beta chains were read from a single sample in a study of OX40 agonist ivuxolimab in advanced cancers. The data were produced by immunoSEQ multiplex PCR, yet TCRdb's version contains in-frame clones alone and is incomplete. The profile shows tens of thousands of clones, 85% to 90% of them singletons. The sample was CD4+ or CD8+ T cells sorted from blood, taken in a trial of the OX40 agonist ivuxolimab. The receptors shown here come from an adult with an advanced solid tumor such as melanoma, head and neck, liver or kidney cancer. Each CDR3 is given with its conserved first and last residue. D genes are given only for firm matches. The size field is filled for only some rows; it gives once, few, many or a size class.

clone size: NA
V gene: TRBV7-9
D gene: NA
J gene: TRBJ2-7
CDR3 DNA: TGTGCCAGCAGCATCCAGGGAAGGGGCGAGCAGTACTTC
CDR3 protein: CASSIQGRGEQYF

clone size: NA
V gene: TRBV7-9
D gene: NA
J gene: TRBJ2-7
CDR3 DNA: TGTGCCAGCAGCTTACAGGGCCTCTACGAGCAGTACTTC
CDR3 protein: CASSLQGLYEQYF

clone size: NA
V gene: TRBV27
D gene: TRBD1
J gene: TRBJ2-7
CDR3 DNA: TGTGCCAGCAGTTTAGGAGGGGGACAGGGCCTTTACGAGCAGTACTTC
CDR3 protein: CASSLGGGQGLYEQYF

clone size: NA
V gene: TRBV11-2
D gene: NA
J gene: TRBJ1-4
CDR3 DNA: TGTGCCAGCAGCCCCCTAGGCCCTGCAACTAATGAAAAACTGTTTTTT
CDR3 protein: CASSPLGPATNEKLFF

clone size: NA
V gene: TRBV7-9
D gene: TRBD1
J gene: TRBJ2-1
CDR3 DNA: TGTGCCAGCAGCTTATGGTTGGGACAGGCCGCCTACAATGAGCAGTTCTTC
CDR3 protein: CASSLWLGQAAYNEQFF

clone size: NA
V gene: TRBV7-9
D gene: TRBD2
J gene: TRBJ2-2
CDR3 DNA: TGTGCCAGCAGCTTAGGTTCGGGTAGCGGGTCACACACCGGGGAGCTGTTTTTT
CDR3 protein: CASSLGSGSGSHTGELFF

clone size: NA
V gene: TRBV2
D gene: TRBD2
J gene: TRBJ2-1
CDR3 DNA: TGTGCCAGCAATCGCGGGGGAGGGAATGAGCAGTTCTTC
CDR3 protein: CASNRGGGNEQFF

clone size: NA
V gene: TRBV2
D gene: NA
J gene: TRBJ2-6
CDR3 DNA: TGTGCCAGCAGCCCACACGGGTCTGGGGCCAACGTCCTGACTTTC
CDR3 protein: CASSPHGSGANVLTF

clone size: once
V gene: TRBV7-9
D gene: NA
J gene: TRBJ1-1
CDR3 DNA: TGTGCCAGCAGCCTAGTGGGGAAAACTGAAGCTTTCTTT
CDR3 protein: CASSLVGKTEAFF

clone size: NA
V gene: TRBV5-6
D gene: TRBD1
J gene: TRBJ1-6
CDR3 DNA: TGTGCCAGCAGCTTGGCCGGGACAGGCTATAATTCACCCCTCCACTTT
CDR3 protein: CASSLAGTGYNSPLHF

clone size: NA
V gene: TRBV6-5
D gene: NA
J gene: TRBJ2-7
CDR3 DNA: TGTGCCAGCAGTTACTTAGGCGGGGAGCAGTACTTC
CDR3 protein: CASSYLGGEQYF

clone size: NA
V gene: TRBV7-9
D gene: NA
J gene: TRBJ1-6
CDR3 DNA: TGTGCCAGCAGCCCCCGGAACCTTCCTGGTTCACCCCTCCACTTT
CDR3 protein: CASSPRNLPGSPLHF

clone size: NA
V gene: TRBV7-9
D gene: NA
J gene: TRBJ1-4
CDR3 DNA: TGTGCCAGCAGCCAGCAGGGCTACTCTAATGAAAAACTGTTTTTT
CDR3 protein: CASSQQGYSNEKLFF

clone size: NA
V gene: TRBV5-4
D gene: TRBD2
J gene: TRBJ2-1
CDR3 DNA: TGTGCCAGCAGCAGCCCCACTAGCGGGGGCTACAATGAGCAGTTCTTC
CDR3 protein: CASSSPTSGGYNEQFF

clone size: NA
V gene: TRBV6-6
D gene: NA
J gene: TRBJ1-4
CDR3 DNA: TGTGCCAGCAACAGAGAAAATGAAAAACTGTTTTTT
CDR3 protein: CASNRENEKLFF

clone size: NA
V gene: TRBV6-6
D gene: TRBD1
J gene: TRBJ1-2
CDR3 DNA: TGTGCCTTCGGACAGGGTGCTAACTATGGCTACACCTTC
CDR3 protein: CAFGQGANYGYTF

clone size: NA
V gene: TRBV7-2
D gene: TRBD2
J gene: TRBJ2-1
CDR3 DNA: TGTGCCAGCAGCTCGCCCAGACTAGCGGGAGGCACCTACAATGAGCAGTTCTTC
CDR3 protein: CASSSPRLAGGTYNEQFF

clone size: NA
V gene: TRBV10-1
D gene: TRBD2
J gene: TRBJ2-3
CDR3 DNA: TGCGCCAGCAGTGGTTGGACTAGCGGCAGCACAGATACGCAGTATTTT
CDR3 protein: CASSGWTSGSTDTQYF

clone size: few
V gene: TRBV5-1
D gene: NA
J gene: TRBJ1-4
CDR3 DNA: TGCGCCAGCAGGCCCGGCCCGCGCGAAAAACTGTTTTTT
CDR3 protein: CASRPGPREKLFF

clone size: NA
V gene: TRBV7-6
D gene: NA
J gene: TRBJ2-3
CDR3 DNA: TGTGCCAGCAGCTTAGCGAGCACAGATACGCAGTATTTT
CDR3 protein: CASSLASTDTQYF

clone size: few
V gene: TRBV7-2
D gene: NA
J gene: TRBJ2-1
CDR3 DNA: TGTGCCAGCAGCCCTGACCGGGGGTATAACAATGAGCAGTTCTTC
CDR3 protein: CASSPDRGYNNEQFF

clone size: NA
V gene: TRBV11-2
D gene: TRBD2
J gene: TRBJ2-2
CDR3 DNA: TGTGCCAGCAGCTCGACTAGCGGGGGGGCAACCGGGGAGCTGTTTTTT
CDR3 protein: CASSSTSGGATGELFF

clone size: NA
V gene: TRBV7-9
D gene: NA
J gene: TRBJ1-2
CDR3 DNA: TGTGCCAGCAGCTTAGGGGGGACGGCCGGCTACACCTTC
CDR3 protein: CASSLGGTAGYTF

clone size: NA
V gene: TRBV6-1
D gene: NA
J gene: TRBJ2-3
CDR3 DNA: TGTGCCAGCAGTGAGGTGACACTCACAGATACGCAGTATTTT
CDR3 protein: CASSEVTLTDTQYF

clone size: few
V gene: TRBV2
D gene: NA
J gene: TRBJ1-5
CDR3 DNA: TGTGCCAGCAGTGATTACGGTGACCGGTGGGCCCAGCATTTT
CDR3 protein: CASSDYGDRWAQHF

clone size: NA
V gene: TRBV7-7
D gene: NA
J gene: TRBJ2-5
CDR3 DNA: TGTGCTAGCAGCTTCAACAGGGACCAAGAGACCCAGTACTTC
CDR3 protein: CASSFNRDQETQYF

clone size: NA
V gene: TRBV9
D gene: NA
J gene: TRBJ1-6
CDR3 DNA: TGTGCCAGCAGCGTCGAGGCCGGGAATTCACCCCTCCACTTT
CDR3 protein: CASSVEAGNSPLHF

clone size: NA
V gene: TRBV7-2
D gene: TRBD2
J gene: TRBJ2-1
CDR3 DNA: TGTGCCAGCAGGTTGGCCGGGGGGTACGCAAACAATGAGCAGTTCTTC
CDR3 protein: CASRLAGGYANNEQFF

clone size: NA
V gene: TRBV28
D gene: TRBD1
J gene: TRBJ1-3
CDR3 DNA: TGTGCCAGCGAGTTCGGGACAGGCTCGAACACCATATATTTT
CDR3 protein: CASEFGTGSNTIYF

clone size: NA
V gene: TRBV20-1
D gene: NA
J gene: TRBJ1-1
CDR3 DNA: TGCAGTGGATATGAGGGCACTGAAGCTTTCTTT
CDR3 protein: CSGYEGTEAFF

clone size: NA
V gene: TRBV19
D gene: NA
J gene: TRBJ1-2
CDR3 DNA: TGTGCCAGTAGTGACAGAGTAGGTGGCTACACCTTC
CDR3 protein: CASSDRVGGYTF

clone size: NA
V gene: TRBV27
D gene: TRBD1
J gene: TRBJ2-7
CDR3 DNA: TGTGCCAGCAAAAACGGACAGGGGGGATCTTACGAGCAGTACTTC
CDR3 protein: CASKNGQGGSYEQYF

clone size: few
V gene: TRBV11-3
D gene: NA
J gene: TRBJ2-3
CDR3 DNA: TGTGCCAGCAGCTTAGCGGGGCAGGCAGATACGCAGTATTTT
CDR3 protein: CASSLAGQADTQYF

clone size: NA
V gene: TRBV19
D gene: NA
J gene: TRBJ2-5
CDR3 DNA: TGTGCCAGTAGTACGAGGGAAGAGACCCAGTACTTC
CDR3 protein: CASSTREETQYF

clone size: NA
V gene: TRBV27
D gene: NA
J gene: TRBJ2-1
CDR3 DNA: TGTGCCAGCAGTCGGGAAGGCACAGCCTACAATGAGCAGTTCTTC
CDR3 protein: CASSREGTAYNEQFF

clone size: NA
V gene: TRBV7-9
D gene: NA
J gene: TRBJ1-5
CDR3 DNA: TGTGCCAGCAGCCGGGGGGATCAGCCCCAGCATTTT
CDR3 protein: CASSRGDQPQHF

clone size: NA
V gene: TRBV30
D gene: NA
J gene: TRBJ1-2
CDR3 DNA: TGTGCCTGGAGGCTCACAGATTCGGGCTACACCTTC
CDR3 protein: CAWRLTDSGYTF

clone size: NA
V gene: TRBV18
D gene: TRBD2
J gene: TRBJ2-2
CDR3 DNA: TGTGCCAGCTCACAGGCTAGCGGGAGAGTGGCCGGGGAGCTGTTTTTT
CDR3 protein: CASSQASGRVAGELFF

clone size: NA
V gene: TRBV7-9
D gene: NA
J gene: TRBJ2-5
CDR3 DNA: TGTGCCAGCAGCTTAAGTGCCCAAGAGACCCAGTACTTC
CDR3 protein: CASSLSAQETQYF

clone size: NA
V gene: TRBV25-1
D gene: NA
J gene: TRBJ2-5
CDR3 DNA: TGTGCCAGCAGTGCCTGGGACTCGCAAGAGACCCAGTACTTC
CDR3 protein: CASSAWDSQETQYF

clone size: NA
V gene: TRBV5-4
D gene: TRBD2
J gene: TRBJ2-3
CDR3 DNA: TGTGCCAGCAGCTTGGGCGGGGCTAGCGGGAGGGATACGCAGTATTTT
CDR3 protein: CASSLGGASGRDTQYF

clone size: NA
V gene: TRBV19
D gene: TRBD1
J gene: TRBJ1-5
CDR3 DNA: TGTGCCAGTAGCCCTACAGGACAGGAGAATCAGCCCCAGCATTTT
CDR3 protein: CASSPTGQENQPQHF

clone size: few
V gene: TRBV5-5
D gene: TRBD1
J gene: TRBJ2-2
CDR3 DNA: TGTGCCAGCAGCTCGGACGGGACAGGGGGCACCGGGGAGCTGTTTTTT
CDR3 protein: CASSSDGTGGTGELFF

clone size: once
V gene: TRBV5-4
D gene: NA
J gene: TRBJ1-2
CDR3 DNA: TGTGCCAGCAGCTTGGATGGGGTCGGCTATGGCTACACCTTC
CDR3 protein: CASSLDGVGYGYTF

clone size: few
V gene: TRBV7-8
D gene: NA
J gene: TRBJ2-6
CDR3 DNA: TGTGCCAGCAACTCTAGGGCCTATTCTAGTGGTGGGGCCAACGTCCTGACTTTC
CDR3 protein: CASNSRAYSSGGANVLTF